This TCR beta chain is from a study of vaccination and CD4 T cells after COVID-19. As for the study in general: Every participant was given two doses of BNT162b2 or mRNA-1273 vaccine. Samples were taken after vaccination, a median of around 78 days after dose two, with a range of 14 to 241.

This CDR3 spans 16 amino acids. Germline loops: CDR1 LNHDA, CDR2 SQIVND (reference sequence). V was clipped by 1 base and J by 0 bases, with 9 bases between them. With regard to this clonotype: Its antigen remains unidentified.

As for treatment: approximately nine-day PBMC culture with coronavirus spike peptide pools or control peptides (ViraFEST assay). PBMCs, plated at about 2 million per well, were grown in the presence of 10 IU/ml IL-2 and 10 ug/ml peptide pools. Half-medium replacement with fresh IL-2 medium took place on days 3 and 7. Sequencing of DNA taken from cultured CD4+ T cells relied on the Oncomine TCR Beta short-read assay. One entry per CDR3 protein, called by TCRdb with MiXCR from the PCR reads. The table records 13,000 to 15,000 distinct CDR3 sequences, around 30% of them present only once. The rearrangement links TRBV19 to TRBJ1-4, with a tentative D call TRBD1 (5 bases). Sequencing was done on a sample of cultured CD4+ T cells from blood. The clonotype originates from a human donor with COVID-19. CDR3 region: CASSIATGATNEKLFF. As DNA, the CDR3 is TGTGCCAGTAGTATAGCCACAGGAGCAACTAATGAAAAACTGTTTTTT.